This T cell receptor (beta chain) is from a study of T cell repertoires in cytomegalovirus infection. Study as a whole: Evidence of both CMV infection and a matching HLA type came from public TCR beta signatures. Study-level results: CMV-specific HLA-C-restricted TCR beta clonotypes dominated the ex vivo response. Carriers of CMV and the relevant HLA type were discriminated by public TCR beta frequency.

TCRdb used MiXCR to reprocess the reads, holding one entry per CDR3 protein. The sample yields some 320,000 distinct CDR3 sequences, around a tenth seen once. Per the germline V gene, CDR1 is DFQATT and CDR2 is SNEGSKA (reference sequence). Trimming left V 1 base short and J 1 base short, with 10 bases between. The CDR3 loop spans 14 amino acids. There are many counts of this clonotype. Its cognate antigen is unknown. The sequence was obtained from a human donor in good health (CMV status not recorded). Some clones in this sample may be carry-over from other donors' samples. The sample taken for sequencing was PBMCs. The chain has TRBV20-1 and TRBJ1-1, with D possibly TRBD1 on 6 matching bases. In nucleotides, the CDR3 is TGCAGTGCTAGAGGCCCGGACAGGAACACTGAAGCTTTCTTT. Its protein product is CSARGPDRNTEAFF.